This T cell receptor (beta chain) was documented in a study of blood T cell repertoires in COVID-19. The overall study: The United States, Italy and Spain provided the acute and convalescent COVID-19 samples. PBMCs, B-cell-depleted T cells, or T cells were the source of the cDNA or gDNA that made up the material.

Germline CDR1 and CDR2: SGHRS and YFSETQ. This CDR3 is 14 amino acids long. V was pared by 5 bases and J by 2 bases, with 14 bases between. As handled by the study authors: Nucleated cell number was recorded as an estimate derived from reference gene primer amplification. Clones were read by immunoSEQ multiplex PCR, and TCRdb kept only the in-frame ones, dropping some. V and J calls and clone size come straight from that table; D and trimming were deduced from the DNA. Of 200,000 to 300,000 clones detected, around four fifths appear once; the ten largest clones hold 27%. The clonotype originates from a man aged 40-55 years with acute or convalescent COVID-19. This chain joins TRBV5-1 and TRBJ2-7; possibly TRBD2 for D (5 bases). The material sequenced was peripheral blood. The DNA of the CDR3 is TGCGCCAGCAGGGGAGAAGTGGCTACCTACGAGCAGTACTTC. Protein sequence: CASRGEVATYEQYF.